The sequence of this TCR beta chain was determined in a study of OX40 agonist ivuxolimab in advanced cancers. Study at large: Patients in dose escalation had liver, melanoma, kidney or head and neck cancers. Previous treatment with anti-PD-1, anti-PD-L1 or anti-CTLA-4 therapy was allowed; less than 45% had received some.

This clone appeared a single time. What it binds is not known. Overall study findings and caveats: The mean number of expanded clones was higher in CD8+ T cells than in CD4+. CD4+ and CD8+ blood T cells expanded clonally by week 6 at 0.1 to 3.0 mg/kg.

TCRdb keeps only in-frame clones here, not all; method: immunoSEQ multiplex PCR. Of 65,000 to 90,000 clones listed, 92% are singletons. V dropped 4 bases and J dropped 7; count of bases not matched to a gene: 3. The CDR3 runs to 15 residues. Looked up from germline, CDR1 is MNHEY and CDR2 is SMNVEV (reference sequence). The rearrangement joins TRBV27 to TRBJ2-1, with 14 bases aligning to TRBD2. Sample: CD4+ or CD8+ T cells sorted from blood, taken in a trial of the OX40 agonist ivuxolimab. The sequence derives from an adult with an advanced solid tumor such as melanoma, head and neck, liver or kidney cancer. This CDR3 reads CASSSGTSGSNEQFF. CDR3 bases: TGTGCCAGCAGTTCCGGGACTAGCGGGAGTAATGAGCAGTTCTTC.